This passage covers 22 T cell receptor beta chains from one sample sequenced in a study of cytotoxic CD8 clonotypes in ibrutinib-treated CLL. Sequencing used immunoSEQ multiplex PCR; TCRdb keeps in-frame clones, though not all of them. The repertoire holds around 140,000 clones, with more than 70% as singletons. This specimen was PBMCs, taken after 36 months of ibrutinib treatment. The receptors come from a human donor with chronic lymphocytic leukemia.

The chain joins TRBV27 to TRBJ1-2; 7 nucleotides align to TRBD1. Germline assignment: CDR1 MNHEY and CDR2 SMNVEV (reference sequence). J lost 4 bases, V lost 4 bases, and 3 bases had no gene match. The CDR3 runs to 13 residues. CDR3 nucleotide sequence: TGTGCCAGCAGTTATGACAGGGCCTATGGCTACACCTTC. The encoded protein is CASSYDRAYGYTF.

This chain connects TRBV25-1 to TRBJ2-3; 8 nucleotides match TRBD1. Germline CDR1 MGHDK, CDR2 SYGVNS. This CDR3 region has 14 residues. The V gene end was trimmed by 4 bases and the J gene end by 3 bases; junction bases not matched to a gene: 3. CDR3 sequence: CASSAGGGTDTQYF. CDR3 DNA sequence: TGTGCCAGCAGTGCAGGGGGCGGAACAGATACGCAGTATTTT. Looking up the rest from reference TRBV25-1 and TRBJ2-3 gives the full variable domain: EADIYQTPRYLVIGTGKKITLECSQTMGHDKMYWYQQDPGMELHLIHYSYGVNSTEKGDLSSESTVSRIRTEHFPLTLESARPSHTSQYLCASSAGGGTDTQYFGPGTRLTVL.

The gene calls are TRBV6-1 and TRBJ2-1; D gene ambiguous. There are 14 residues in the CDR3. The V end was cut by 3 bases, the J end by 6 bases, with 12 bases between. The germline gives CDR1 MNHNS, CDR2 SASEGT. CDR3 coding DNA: TGTGCCAGCAGTGACCCCAATTCGGTCAATGAGCAGTTCTTC. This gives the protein CASSDPNSVNEQFF.

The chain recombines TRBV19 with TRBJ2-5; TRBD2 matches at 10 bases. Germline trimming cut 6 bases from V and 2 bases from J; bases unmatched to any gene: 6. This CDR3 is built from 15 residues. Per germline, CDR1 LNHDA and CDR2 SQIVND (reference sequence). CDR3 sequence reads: CASSLGLAVQETQYF. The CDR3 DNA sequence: TGTGCCAGTAGCCTTGGACTAGCGGTACAAGAGACCCAGTACTTC.

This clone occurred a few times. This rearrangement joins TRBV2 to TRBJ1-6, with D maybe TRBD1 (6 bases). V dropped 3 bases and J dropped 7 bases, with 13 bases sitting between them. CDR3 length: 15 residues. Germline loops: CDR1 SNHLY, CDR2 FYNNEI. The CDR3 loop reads CASSEEGGWNSPLHF. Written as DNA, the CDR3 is TGTGCCAGCAGTGAGGAAGGGGGATGGAATTCACCCCTCCACTTT.

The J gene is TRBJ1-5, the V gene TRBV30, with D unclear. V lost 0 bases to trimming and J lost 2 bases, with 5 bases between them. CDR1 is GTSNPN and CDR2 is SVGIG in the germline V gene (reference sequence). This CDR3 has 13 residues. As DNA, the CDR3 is TGTGCCTGGAGTGTAGAAGGCAATCAGCCCCAGCATTTT. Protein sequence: CAWSVEGNQPQHF.

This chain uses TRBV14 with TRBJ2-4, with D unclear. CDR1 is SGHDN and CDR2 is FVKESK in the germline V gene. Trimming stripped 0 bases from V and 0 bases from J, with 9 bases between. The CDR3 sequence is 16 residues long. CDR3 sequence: CASSQEMGVAKNIQYF. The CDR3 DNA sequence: TGTGCCAGCAGCCAAGAGATGGGCGTAGCCAAAAACATTCAGTACTTC.

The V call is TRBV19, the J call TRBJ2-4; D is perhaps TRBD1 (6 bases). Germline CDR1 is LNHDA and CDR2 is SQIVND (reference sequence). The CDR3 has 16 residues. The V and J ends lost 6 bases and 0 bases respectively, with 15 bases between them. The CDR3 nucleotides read TGTGCCAGTAGGCCTACAGGGATGTTAGCCAAAAACATTCAGTACTTC. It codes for CASRPTGMLAKNIQYF.

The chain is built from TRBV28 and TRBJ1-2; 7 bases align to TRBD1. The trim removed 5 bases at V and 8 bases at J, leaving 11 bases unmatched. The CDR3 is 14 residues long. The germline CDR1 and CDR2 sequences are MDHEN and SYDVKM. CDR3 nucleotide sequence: TGTGCCAGCAGTGTTAACGGAGGGGGCGTAGGCTACACCTTC. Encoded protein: CASSVNGGGVGYTF.

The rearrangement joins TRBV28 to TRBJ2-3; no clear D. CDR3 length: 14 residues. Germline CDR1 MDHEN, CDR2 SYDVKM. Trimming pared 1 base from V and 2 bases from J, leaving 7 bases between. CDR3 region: CASSLLLHTDTQYF. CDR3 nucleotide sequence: TGTGCCAGCAGTTTATTACTTCACACAGATACGCAGTATTTT.

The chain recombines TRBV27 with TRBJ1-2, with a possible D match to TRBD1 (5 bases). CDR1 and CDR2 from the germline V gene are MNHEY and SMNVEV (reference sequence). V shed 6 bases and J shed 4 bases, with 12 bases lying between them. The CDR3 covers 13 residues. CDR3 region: CASSRRGPYGYTF. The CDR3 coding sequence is TGTGCCAGCAGCCGAAGGGGTCCCTATGGCTACACCTTC.

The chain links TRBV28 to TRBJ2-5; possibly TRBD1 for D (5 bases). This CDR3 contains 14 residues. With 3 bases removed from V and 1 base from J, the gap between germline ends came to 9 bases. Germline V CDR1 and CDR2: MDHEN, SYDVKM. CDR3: CASSFRTFQETQYF. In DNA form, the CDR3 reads TGTGCCAGCAGTTTTCGGACATTCCAAGAGACCCAGTACTTC. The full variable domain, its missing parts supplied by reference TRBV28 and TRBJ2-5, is DVKVTQSSRYLVKRTGEKVFLECVQDMDHENMFWYRQDPGLGLRLIYFSYDVKMKEKGDIPEGYSVSREKKERFSLILESASTNQTSMYLCASSFRTFQETQYFGPGTRLLVL.

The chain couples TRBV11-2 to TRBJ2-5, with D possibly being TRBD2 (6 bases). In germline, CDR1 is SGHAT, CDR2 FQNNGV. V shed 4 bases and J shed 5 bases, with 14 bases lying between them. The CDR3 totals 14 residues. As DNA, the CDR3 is TGTGCCAGCAGCTCCCTCGAGGGGAGGGAGACCCAGTACTTC. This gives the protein CASSSLEGRETQYF.

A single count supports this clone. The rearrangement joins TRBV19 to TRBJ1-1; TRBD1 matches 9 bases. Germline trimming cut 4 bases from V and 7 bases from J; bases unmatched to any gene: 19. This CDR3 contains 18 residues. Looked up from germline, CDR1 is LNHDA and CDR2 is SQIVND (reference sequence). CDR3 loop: CASSTLGQGIPFIGEAFF. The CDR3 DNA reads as TGTGCCAGTAGTACCCTGGGACAGGGAATTCCCTTTATTGGTGAAGCTTTCTTT.

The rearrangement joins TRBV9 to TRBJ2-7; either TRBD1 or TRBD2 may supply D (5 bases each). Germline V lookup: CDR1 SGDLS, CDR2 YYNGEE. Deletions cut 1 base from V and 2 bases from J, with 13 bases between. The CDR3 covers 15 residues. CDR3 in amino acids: CASSVSGTLTYEQYF. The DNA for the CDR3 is TGTGCCAGCAGCGTATCTGGGACCCTCACCTACGAGCAGTACTTC.

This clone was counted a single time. In DNA, the CDR3 is TGCGCCAGCAGCCAAGTGGCGGGACAGGGCCCTCAGCCCCAGCATTTT. Translated: CASSQVAGQGPQPQHF. J is TRBJ1-5 and V is TRBV4-1; TRBD1 aligns across 9 bases. J was trimmed by 6 bases and V by 1 base; bases with no gene match: 7. This CDR3 region has 16 residues. Germline V gene lookup returns CDR1 MGHRA and CDR2 YSYEKL.

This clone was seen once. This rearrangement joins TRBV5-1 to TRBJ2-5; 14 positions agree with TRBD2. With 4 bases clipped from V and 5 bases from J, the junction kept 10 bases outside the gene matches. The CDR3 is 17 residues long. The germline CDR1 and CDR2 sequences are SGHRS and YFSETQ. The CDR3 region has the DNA TGCGCCAGCAGCACCCAACTGACTAGCGGGGGGGCCGAGACCCAGTACTTC. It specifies CASSTQLTSGGAETQYF.

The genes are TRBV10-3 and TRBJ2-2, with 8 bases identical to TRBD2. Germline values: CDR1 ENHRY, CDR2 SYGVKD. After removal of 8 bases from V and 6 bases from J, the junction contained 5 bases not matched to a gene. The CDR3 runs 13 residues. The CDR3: CAIQDGRAGELFF. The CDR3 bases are TGTGCCATCCAGGACGGGAGGGCCGGGGAGCTGTTTTTT.

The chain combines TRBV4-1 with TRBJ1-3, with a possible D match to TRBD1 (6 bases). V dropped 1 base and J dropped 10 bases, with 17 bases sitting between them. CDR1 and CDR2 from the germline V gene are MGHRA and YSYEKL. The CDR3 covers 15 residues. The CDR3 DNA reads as TGCGCCAGCAGCCAAGTGGCTTCAGGGGTATATACCATATATTTT. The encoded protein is CASSQVASGVYTIYF.

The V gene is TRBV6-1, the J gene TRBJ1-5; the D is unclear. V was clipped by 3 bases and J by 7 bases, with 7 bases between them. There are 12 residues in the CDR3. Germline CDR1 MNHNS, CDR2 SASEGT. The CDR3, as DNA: TGTGCCAGCAGTGATAGTGGGCAGCCCCAGCATTTT. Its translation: CASSDSGQPQHF.

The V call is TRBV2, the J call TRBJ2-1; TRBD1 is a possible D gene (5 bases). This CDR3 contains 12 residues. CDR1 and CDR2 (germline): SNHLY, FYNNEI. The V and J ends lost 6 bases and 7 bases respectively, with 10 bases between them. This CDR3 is CASRDNRNEQFF. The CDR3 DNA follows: TGTGCCAGCAGGGATAACAGGAATGAGCAGTTCTTC.

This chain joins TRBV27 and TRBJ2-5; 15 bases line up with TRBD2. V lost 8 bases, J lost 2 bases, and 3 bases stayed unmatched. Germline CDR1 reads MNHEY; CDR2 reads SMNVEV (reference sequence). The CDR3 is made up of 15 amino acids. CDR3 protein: CASDGTSGGQETQYF. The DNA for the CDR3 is TGTGCCAGCGATGGGACTAGCGGGGGGCAAGAGACCCAGTACTTC.